Reported below is one TCR beta chain. Authors' data handling: Reference gene primer amplification gave nucleated cell count estimates. Sequencing used immunoSEQ multiplex PCR; TCRdb keeps in-frame clones, though not all of them. D and trimming were read from the DNA, whereas the V and J calls and clone size are those reported in that table. This sample has roughly 150,000 clones, with roughly nine tenths found just once. This specimen comes from a study of blood T cell repertoires in COVID-19. At the level of the study: Researchers got acute and convalescent COVID-19 samples from the United States, Italy and Spain. The analysed material was cDNA or gDNA that came from T cells, B-cell-depleted T cells, or PBMCs.

V lost 9 bases to trimming and J lost 10 bases; unmatched junction nucleotides: 11. CDR1 is LNHDA, CDR2 SQIVND, per germline (reference sequence). This CDR3 is built from 13 residues. The genes are TRBV19 and TRBJ2-1; 8 bases map to TRBD2. This TCR derives from a woman between 70 and 85 years old with acute or convalescent COVID-19. Sample: peripheral blood. The CDR3 DNA reads as TGTGCCAGCAACTTTGTAAGCGGGAGAGAGCAGTTCTTC. Its translation is CASNFVSGREQFF. Drawing the rest from reference TRBV19 and TRBJ2-1, the complete variable domain is DGGITQSPKYLFRKEGQNVTLSCEQNLNHDAMYWYRQDPGQGLRLIYYSQIVNDFQKGDIAEGYSVSREKKESFPLTVTSAQKNPTAFYLCASNFVSGREQFFGPGTRLTVL.